These 17 T cell receptor beta chains came from one sample sequenced in a study of T cells in Graves' hyperthyroidism and ophthalmopathy. RNA transcripts served as the template for amplifying TCR beta CDR3 regions. TCR CDR3 underwent first-round RT-PCR with the HTBI primer set. In TCRdb, the multiplex PCR reads were re-called with MiXCR into one record per CDR3 protein. The table includes approximately 520,000 distinct CDR3 sequences, about a fifth detected once. The specimen was blood. These receptors were taken from a young man with Graves' hyperthyroidism.

Many counts were recorded for this clonotype. The chain recombines TRBV12-5 with TRBJ2-5, with D possibly being TRBD1 (6 bases). The V end was cut by 2 bases, the J end by 0 bases, with 13 bases between. Germline lookup yields CDR1 LGHNT and CDR2 FRNRAP. The CDR3 extends over 16 amino acids. The CDR3 coding sequence is TGTGCTAGTGGTTTGTCCCCTACAGGGTACCAAGAGACCCAGTACTTC. Protein sequence: CASGLSPTGYQETQYF.

The gene calls are TRBV29-1 and TRBJ1-2; D call uncertain. The CDR3 length is 12 residues. With 0 bases removed from V and 4 bases from J, the gap between germline ends came to 6 bases. Germline loops: CDR1 SQVTM, CDR2 ANQGSEA. This CDR3 reads CSVEEYSYGYTF. For the CDR3, the DNA is TGCAGCGTTGAAGAGTACAGCTATGGCTACACCTTC.

This clonotype was counted only a few times. An end of the junction does not agree with germline; a read error may underlie this. The chain recombines TRBV12-5 with TRBJ1-3, with D perhaps TRBD1 (5 bases). Germline loops: CDR1 LGHNT, CDR2 FRNRAP. There are 15 residues in the CDR3. CDR3 sequence: CASGSGRRVGDTIYF. CDR3 in DNA: TGTGCTAGTGGGTCAGGGAGGCGTGTTGGAGACACCATATATTTT.

There are a few counts of this clonotype. This rearrangement joins TRBV6-2 or TRBV6-3 to TRBJ2-7, with D possibly matching TRBD2 (5 bases). CDR1 and CDR2 from the germline V gene are MNHEY and SVGEGT. V shed 8 bases and J shed 9 bases, with 20 bases lying between them. CDR3 size: 13 residues. In nucleotides, the CDR3 is TGTGCCAGCGATGAGACCGGGGTTAGGATGCAGTACTTC. Its protein is CASDETGVRMQYF.

This clonotype has only a few counts. CDR3: CASSAALGRADEQYF. In nucleotides, the CDR3 is TGTGCCAGCAGCGCCGCATTGGGGAGAGCGGACGAGCAGTACTTC. J is TRBJ2-7 and V is TRBV9, with D possibly being TRBD2 (5 bases). The V end lost 3 bases, the J end lost 5 bases, and 18 bases lay between the germline ends. CDR1 and CDR2 from the germline V gene are SGDLS and YYNGEE. This CDR3 is built from 15 residues.

This clonotype came up many times. The chain has TRBV19 and TRBJ1-1; TRBD1 matches at 11 bases. Germline V lookup: CDR1 LNHDA, CDR2 SQIVND (reference sequence). V dropped 5 bases and J dropped 6; count of bases not matched to a gene: 8. The CDR3 is 15 residues long. The CDR3 DNA sequence: TGTGCCAGTAGTCCTCGGACAGGGGGCTTCCCTGAAGCTTTCTTT. Translation gives CASSPRTGGFPEAFF.

Only a few counts were recorded for this clonotype. The rearrangement uses TRBV12-3 or TRBV12-4 and TRBJ2-7, with TRBD2 identical over 9 bases. The CDR3 is 15 residues long. V trimming: 0 bases; J trimming: 3 bases; junction bases outside the gene matches: 3. The CDR3 loop reads CASSLAAGGYYEQYF. In DNA, the CDR3 is TGTGCCAGCAGTTTAGCAGCGGGAGGTTACTACGAGCAGTACTTC.

This clonotype was detected many times. The chain employs TRBV2 and TRBJ1-1, with a possible D match to TRBD1 (6 bases). CDR3 length: 15 residues. CDR1 SNHLY and CDR2 FYNNEI come from the germline V gene. The V end was cut by 1 base, the J end by 0 bases, with 9 bases between. This chain's CDR3 is CASSEGTAMNTEAFF. The CDR3 nucleotides read TGTGCCAGCAGTGAAGGGACAGCCATGAACACTGAAGCTTTCTTT.

This chain joins TRBV7-2 and TRBJ2-5, with TRBD2 identical over 14 bases. The CDR3 loop spans 16 amino acids. CDR1 is SGHTA and CDR2 is FQGNSA in the germline V gene. J was trimmed by 9 bases and V by 3 bases; bases with no gene match: 9. DNA of the CDR3: TGTGCCAGCAGCTTTAGACTAGCGGGGGGGATCCGGGCCCAGTACTTC. Translating it yields CASSFRLAGGIRAQYF. Full variable domain (rest looked up from reference TRBV7-2 and TRBJ2-5): GAGVSQSPSNKVTEKGKDVELRCDPISGHTALYWYRQSLGQGLEFLIYFQGNSAPDKSGLPSDRFSAERTGGSVSTLTIQRTQQEDSAVYLCASSFRLAGGIRAQYFGPGTRLLVL.

This clonotype has a count of ten or more. The genes are TRBV6-5 and TRBJ1-1; unclear D gene. CDR1 is MNHEY, CDR2 SVGAGI, per germline. Trimming took 2 bases from V and 0 from J, leaving 7 bases between them. This CDR3 region has 14 residues. The CDR3 region has the DNA TGTGCCAGCAGTTACGGTGCGGTGAACACTGAAGCTTTCTTT. Amino acid sequence: CASSYGAVNTEAFF.

This clonotype turned up a few times. The chain combines TRBV11-2 with TRBJ2-7, with D possibly matching TRBD2 (6 bases). CDR1 and CDR2 (germline): SGHAT, FQNNGV. Trimming removed 3 bases from V and 0 bases from J, with 18 bases in between. This CDR3 contains 17 residues. The CDR3 region is CASSFTSWGLNSYEQYF. The DNA of the CDR3 is TGTGCCAGCAGCTTTACGTCATGGGGACTCAACTCCTACGAGCAGTACTTC.

The CDR3 loop is CASSTRPGTVLSYGYTF. Here the CDR3 DNA reads TGTGCCAGCAGTACCCGCCCCGGGACAGTCCTTTCCTATGGCTACACCTTC. This chain uses TRBV27 with TRBJ1-2; 7 nucleotides match TRBD1. The V gene end was trimmed by 5 bases and the J gene end by 4 bases; junction bases not matched to a gene: 16. Germline V lookup: CDR1 MNHEY, CDR2 SMNVEV (reference sequence). CDR3 length equals 17 residues.

A few counts support this clonotype. V gene TRBV20-1 combines with J gene TRBJ2-5, with D possibly being TRBD1 (7 bases). There are 14 residues in the CDR3. V was pared by 4 bases and J by 3 bases, with 15 bases between. The germline V gene encodes CDR1 DFQATT and CDR2 SNEGSKA (reference sequence). In DNA, the CDR3 is TGCAGTGCTATACACAGGGGAGGAGAAGAGACCCAGTACTTC. It encodes CSAIHRGGEETQYF.

This clonotype was seen repeatedly, ten times or more. V is TRBV2 and J is TRBJ1-2; tentative D call: TRBD1 (5 bases). This CDR3 contains 11 residues. Deletions cut 2 bases from V and 7 bases from J, with 5 bases between. Germline V gene lookup returns CDR1 SNHLY and CDR2 FYNNEI. CDR3 loop: CASSERGGYTF. The CDR3 DNA reads TGTGCCAGCAGTGAAAGGGGTGGCTACACCTTC.

The chain carries TRBV4-1 and TRBJ2-3, with TRBD2 identical over 15 bases. Per germline, CDR1 MGHRA and CDR2 YSYEKL. This CDR3 spans 18 amino acids. The V gene end was trimmed by 3 bases and the J gene end by 3 bases; junction bases not matched to a gene: 7. CDR3: CASSQRTSGGAETDTQYF. CDR3 nucleotide sequence: TGCGCCAGCAGCCAGCGGACTAGCGGGGGGGCCGAGACAGATACGCAGTATTTT.

V and J are TRBV7-9 and TRBJ1-3, with D uncertain. Looked up from germline, CDR1 is SEHNR and CDR2 is FQNEAQ (reference sequence). Deletions cut 5 bases from V and 7 bases from J, with 12 bases between. CDR3 length: 13 residues. The CDR3 nucleotides read TGTGCCAGCAGCGAACTTACCCAGAACACCATATATTTT. Translating gives CASSELTQNTIYF.

CDR3 nucleotides: TGCGCCAGCAGCCTCCGTCCGGGACTAGCGGGGGGCCTGAACACCGGGGAGCTGTTTTTT. Its translation is CASSLRPGLAGGLNTGELFF. The chain combines TRBV5-1 with TRBJ2-2; TRBD2 matches at 15 bases. V trimming: 4 bases; J trimming: 1 base; junction bases outside the gene matches: 11. Germline V gives CDR1 SGHRS, CDR2 YFSETQ. The CDR3 sequence is 20 residues long. The full variable domain, completed using reference TRBV5-1 and TRBJ2-2, is KAGVTQTPRYLIKTRGQQVTLSCSPISGHRSVSWYQQTPGQGLQFLFEYFSETQRNKGNFPGRFSGRQFSNSRSEMNVSTLELGDSALYLCASSLRPGLAGGLNTGELFFGEGSRLTVL.